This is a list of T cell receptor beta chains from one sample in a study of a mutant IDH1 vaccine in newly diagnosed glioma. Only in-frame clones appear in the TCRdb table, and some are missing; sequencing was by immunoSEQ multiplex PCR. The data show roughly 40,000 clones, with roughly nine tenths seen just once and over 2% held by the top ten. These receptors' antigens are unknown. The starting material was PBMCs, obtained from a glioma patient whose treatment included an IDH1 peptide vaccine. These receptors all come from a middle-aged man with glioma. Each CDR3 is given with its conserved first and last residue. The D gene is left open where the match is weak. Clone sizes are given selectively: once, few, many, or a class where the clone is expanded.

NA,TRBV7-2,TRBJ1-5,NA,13,TGTGCCAGCCAAGGAGTGCCCAATCAGCCCCAGCATTTT,CASQGVPNQPQHF
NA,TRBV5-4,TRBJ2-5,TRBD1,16,TGTGCCATCCCGATGGAAGGACAGGGGGCGCGGGAGACCCAGTACTTC,CAIPMEGQGARETQYF
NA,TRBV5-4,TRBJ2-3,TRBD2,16,TGTGCCAGCAGCTTAGGACTAGCGGGTGGCACAGATACGCAGTATTTT,CASSLGLAGGTDTQYF
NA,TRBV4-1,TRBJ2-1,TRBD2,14,TGCGCCAGCAGCCTGATAGCGGGTTACGGTGAGCAGTTCTTC,CASSLIAGYGEQFF
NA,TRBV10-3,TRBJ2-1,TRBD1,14,TGTGCCATCAGTGAGCAGGGGGCCTACAATGAGCAGTTCTTC,CAISEQGAYNEQFF
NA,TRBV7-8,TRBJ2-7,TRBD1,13,TGTGCCAGCAGCGGGGACAGGGGGACCTTGCAGTACTTC,CASSGDRGTLQYF
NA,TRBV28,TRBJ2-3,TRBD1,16,TGTGCCAGCAGTTCCCGGACAGGGGTGGACACAGATACGCAGTATTTT,CASSSRTGVDTDTQYF
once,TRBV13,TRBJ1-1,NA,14,TGTGCCAGCAGCTTACACGGGGGCCGAAGTGAAGCTTTCTTT,CASSLHGGRSEAFF
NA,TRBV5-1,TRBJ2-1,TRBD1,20,TGCGCCAGCAGGGATGGGACAGGGGGCCCGACTAGCTCCTCCTACAATGAGCAGTTCTTC,CASRDGTGGPTSSSYNEQFF
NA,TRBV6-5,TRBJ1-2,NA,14,TGTGCCAGCAGTGATAACAGGGAGCACTATGGCTACACCTTC,CASSDNREHYGYTF
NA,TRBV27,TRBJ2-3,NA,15,TGTGCCAGCAGTGGGGGACCCTCCGACACAGATACGCAGTATTTT,CASSGGPSDTDTQYF
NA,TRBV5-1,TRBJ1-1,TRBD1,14,TGCGCCAGCAGCTCGGGACAGGGGCCAAGCGGAGCTTTCTTT,CASSSGQGPSGAFF
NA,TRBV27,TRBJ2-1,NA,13,TGTGCCAGCAGTTGGTCAGAGTACAATGAGCAGTTCTTC,CASSWSEYNEQFF
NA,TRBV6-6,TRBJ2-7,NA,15,TGTGCCAGCAGTCAAGAGGGCTCGAGCTCCTACGAGCAGTACTTC,CASSQEGSSSYEQYF
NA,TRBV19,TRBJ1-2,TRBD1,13,TGTGCCAGTAGCCCTAACAGGGGAGCTGGCTACACCTTC,CASSPNRGAGYTF
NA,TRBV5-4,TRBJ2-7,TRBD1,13,TGTGCCAGCAGCAGGGACAGGGCCCACGAGCAGTACTTC,CASSRDRAHEQYF
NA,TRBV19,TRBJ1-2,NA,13,TGTGCCAGTAGTATTGGGAGATACTATGGCTACACCTTC,CASSIGRYYGYTF
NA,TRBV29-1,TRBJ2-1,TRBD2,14,TGCAGCGTCCGAGGACTAGTAAGCTACAATGAGCAGTTCTTC,CSVRGLVSYNEQFF
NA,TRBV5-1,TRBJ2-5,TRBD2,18,TGCGCCAGCAGCCTATTAGCGGGACTAGCGGGAAGAGGGGAGACCCAGTACTTC,CASSLLAGLAGRGETQYF
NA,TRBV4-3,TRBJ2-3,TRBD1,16,TGCGCCAGCAGCTACGGACAGGGGACAGGGACAGATACGCAGTATTTT,CASSYGQGTGTDTQYF
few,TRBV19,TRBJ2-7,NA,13,TGTGCCAGCGCCAAGGGGGTTATTTACGAGCAGTACTTC,CASAKGVIYEQYF
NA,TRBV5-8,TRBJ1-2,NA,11,TGTGCCAGCAGCTTGGAGCTTGGCTACACCTTC,CASSLELGYTF
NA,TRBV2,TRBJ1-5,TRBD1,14,TGTGCCAGCAGTGGGGGACAGGGCTATCAGCCCCAGCATTTT,CASSGGQGYQPQHF